The entry below describes one TCR beta chain. The sample belongs to a study of blood T cell repertoires in COVID-19. The CDR3 extends over 15 amino acids. The V end was cut by 3 bases, the J end by 7 bases, with 15 bases between. The germline gives CDR1 KGHDR, CDR2 SFDVKD. The repertoire was sequenced with immunoSEQ multiplex PCR; TCRdb's copy has only in-frame clones and lacks some. The sample has 90,000 to 100,000 clones; 90% are singletons. The specimen was peripheral blood. This clonotype originated in a man aged 45 to 65 with acute or convalescent COVID-19. This chain links TRBV24-1 with TRBJ1-5; D may be TRBD1 (6 bases). The CDR3 spells CATSDRTGNNQPQHF. CDR3 sequence (DNA): TGTGCCACCAGTGATCGAACAGGGAATAACCAGCCCCAGCATTTT.